Shown below are 23 T cell receptor beta chains from a single sample sequenced in a study of early T cells in non-severe SARS-CoV-2 infection. A single record per CDR3 protein comes from TCRdb applying MiXCR to the 5' RACE reads. This table has around 110,000 distinct CDR3 sequences, around 10% appearing once. The sequencing sample was made of whole blood. The receptors come from an adult who was a healthcare worker with PCR-confirmed SARS-CoV-2 infection or an uninfected control (not recorded which).

In this sample, this clonotype turned up many times. The chain has TRBV10-3 and TRBJ2-3; no firm D call. This CDR3 has 11 residues. Trimming left V 3 bases short and J 6 bases short, with 4 bases between. Germline loops: CDR1 ENHRY, CDR2 SYGVKD. The CDR3 coding sequence is TGTGCCATCAGTGAAGTGGATACGCAGTATTTT. This encodes CAISEVDTQYF.

J is TRBJ1-1 and V is TRBV6-6, with D perhaps TRBD1 (6 bases). The CDR3 covers 15 residues. The V gene lost 0 bases and the J gene lost 1 base, with 9 bases spanning the gap. CDR1 is MNHNY, CDR2 SVGAGI, per germline (reference sequence). CDR3 in DNA: TGTGCCAGCAGTTACTCGGACAGAAAGAACACTGAAGCTTTCTTT. It is translated as CASSYSDRKNTEAFF.

On this clonotype: Possible read error: a much larger clone is one base away. V gene TRBV6-5 combines with J gene TRBJ2-1; 14 nucleotides agree with TRBD2. CDR1 and CDR2 (germline): MNHEY, SVGAGI. The V segment lost 0 bases and the J segment 9 bases; nucleotides outside the gene matches: 13. This CDR3 region has 19 residues. The CDR3: CASSYSYVTSGRAKLEQFF. The DNA of the CDR3 is TGTGCCAGCAGTTACTCGTATGTGACTAGCGGGAGGGCCAAACTTGAGCAGTTCTTC.

This clonotype was observed at least ten times. CDR3 sequence reads: CASSELTWGVGYTF. The CDR3 DNA follows: TGTGCCAGCAGTGAGCTTACGTGGGGAGTAGGCTACACCTTC. The rearrangement joins TRBV2 to TRBJ1-2; no clear D gene. CDR1 is SNHLY, CDR2 FYNNEI, per germline. This CDR3 has 14 amino acids. The ends were cut back, 3 bases at V and 8 bases at J, with 16 bases in the middle.

This clonotype was observed at least ten times. The V and J genes are TRBV12-3 or TRBV12-4 and TRBJ2-7; D gene uncertain. The CDR3 extends over 12 amino acids. Trimming stripped 2 bases from V and 2 bases from J, with 4 bases between. The CDR3 coding sequence is TGTGCCAGCAGTTTAAGTCCCTACGAGCAGTACTTC. This codes for CASSLSPYEQYF.

In its sample, this clonotype was seen many times. This chain joins TRBV28 and TRBJ2-1, with TRBD2 matching over 8 bases. CDR3 length: 11 residues. The V gene end was trimmed by 6 bases and the J gene end by 10 bases; junction bases not matched to a gene: 2. Germline V gives CDR1 MDHEN, CDR2 SYDVKM. The CDR3 here is CASSPSGEQFF. In DNA form, the CDR3 reads TGTGCCAGCAGCCCTAGCGGGGAGCAGTTCTTC. The full variable domain, completed using reference TRBV28 and TRBJ2-1, is DVKVTQSSRYLVKRTGEKVFLECVQDMDHENMFWYRQDPGLGLRLIYFSYDVKMKEKGDIPEGYSVSREKKERFSLILESASTNQTSMYLCASSPSGEQFFGPGTRLTVL.

This clonotype was detected ten times or more. The chain couples TRBV28 to TRBJ2-7; D unresolved. CDR1 is MDHEN and CDR2 is SYDVKM in the germline V gene. The CDR3 runs 12 residues. V was pared by 3 bases and J by 1 base, with 4 bases between. The DNA of the CDR3 is TGTGCCAGCAGTTTGCGATCCTACGAGCAGTACTTC. Amino acid sequence: CASSLRSYEQYF.

In the case of this clonotype: With a much larger clone just one base away, this may be a read error. CDR3 bases: TGTGCCAGCAGTTCCCGCAACCGCGGCAGTCAGTACTTC. This translates into CASSSRNRGSQYF. The chain employs TRBV28 and TRBJ2-4; unclear D gene. The CDR3 runs 13 residues. Trimming took off 4 bases at V and 12 bases at J, with 16 bases between the two ends. Germline V gene data show CDR1 as MDHEN and CDR2 as SYDVKM.

In its sample, this clonotype was seen many times. V gene TRBV28 combines with J gene TRBJ1-6; 7 bases map to TRBD1. CDR3 length equals 17 residues. With V trimmed by 4 bases and J by 7 bases, 13 bases remained unmatched. Germline V gives CDR1 MDHEN, CDR2 SYDVKM. The CDR3 spells CASSSPDRALSNSPLHF. The CDR3 coding sequence is TGTGCCAGCAGTTCCCCCGACAGGGCCCTTTCGAATTCACCCCTCCACTTT.

This chain connects TRBV7-6 to TRBJ2-7; maybe TRBD2 (8 bases). CDR1 and CDR2 from the germline V gene are SGHVS and FNYEAQ. The CDR3 is 13 residues long. Trimming cost V 8 bases and J 4 bases, with 15 bases left between them. The CDR3 protein is CASSGGGKYEQYF. The DNA of the CDR3 is TGTGCCAGCTCGGGAGGGGGCAAGTACGAGCAGTACTTC.

This clonotype occurred a few times. The chain is built from TRBV5-1 and TRBJ2-1; 10 bases map to TRBD2. Germline V gives CDR1 SGHRS, CDR2 YFSETQ. This CDR3 is built from 17 residues. Losses at the gene ends were 1 base for V and 6 bases for J; bases not matched to a gene: 10. The CDR3 DNA sequence: TGCGCCAGCAGCTTGTACACTACTAGCGGGGAAACCAATGAGCAGTTCTTC. It encodes CASSLYTTSGETNEQFF.

Only a few counts were recorded for this clonotype. The CDR3 bases are TGTGCCAGCTCTGAAAGGACGGCGAACACCGGGGAGCTGTTTTTT. Translating gives CASSERTANTGELFF. The chain recombines TRBV6-5 with TRBJ2-2, with no clear D. V lost 8 bases and J 0 bases, leaving 13 bases between the germline ends. The length of the CDR3 is 15 residues. Germline CDR1 reads MNHEY; CDR2 reads SVGAGI.

The chain joins TRBV20-1 to TRBJ1-4; D not certain. The CDR3 is 11 amino acids. Trimming took off 4 bases at V and 7 bases at J, with 7 bases between the two ends. Germline V gene sequence: CDR1 DFQATT, CDR2 SNEGSKA (reference sequence). CDR3 sequence reads: CSAKGGEKLFF. CDR3 sequence (DNA): TGCAGTGCTAAGGGCGGTGAAAAACTGTTTTTT.

This clonotype has only a few counts. This chain connects TRBV28 to TRBJ2-7; D might be TRBD1 (6 bases). From germline, CDR1 is MDHEN and CDR2 SYDVKM. This CDR3 has 13 amino acids. Between the trimmed V and J ends, which lost 8 bases and 2 bases, there was a span of 13 bases. Here the CDR3 reads CASEGDLAYEQYF. In nucleotides, the CDR3 is TGTGCCAGCGAGGGGGATCTGGCCTACGAGCAGTACTTC.

Many counts were recorded for this clonotype. The V call is TRBV3-1, the J call TRBJ1-5; no clear D gene. Germline assignment: CDR1 LGHDT and CDR2 YNNKEL (reference sequence). CDR3 length: 15 amino acids. Trimming removed 1 base from V and 3 bases from J, with 10 bases in between. CDR3 protein: CASSQGSSHNQPQHF. CDR3 DNA sequence: TGTGCCAGCAGCCAAGGTTCTTCCCACAATCAGCCCCAGCATTTT.

This clonotype was counted a few times. J is TRBJ2-7 and V is TRBV2; 7 positions match TRBD1. The CDR3 spans 14 residues. V shed 6 bases and J 6 bases; nucleotides not matched to a gene: 11. CDR1 SNHLY and CDR2 FYNNEI come from the germline V gene. Written as DNA, the CDR3 is TGTGCCAGCAGCGCGAACAGGGGAACTAGCGAGCAGTACTTC. Its translation: CASSANRGTSEQYF.

Ten or more counts support this clonotype. The chain uses TRBV29-1 and TRBJ2-6, with D uncertain. The length of the CDR3 is 12 residues. CDR1 SQVTM and CDR2 ANQGSEA come from the germline V gene. The V gene lost 5 bases and the J gene lost 2 bases, with 4 bases spanning the gap. The CDR3: CSVSPGANVLTF. Written as DNA, the CDR3 is TGCAGCGTTTCCCCTGGGGCCAACGTCCTGACTTTC.

This clonotype has at least ten counts. The J gene is TRBJ1-5, the V gene TRBV10-2; D ambiguous. V was clipped by 3 bases and J by 1 base, with 7 bases between them. This CDR3 has 14 amino acids. CDR1 and CDR2 from the germline V gene are WSHSY and SAAADI. The CDR3 region has the DNA TGCGCCAGCAGTGAATGGGTAAGCAATCAGCCCCAGCATTTT. Protein sequence: CASSEWVSNQPQHF.

Ten or more counts support this clonotype. The chain joins TRBV24-1 to TRBJ2-5, with a weak D call TRBD1 (5 bases). Germline CDR1 is KGHDR and CDR2 is SFDVKD. The germline V and J ends were trimmed by 5 bases and 4 bases, with 16 bases remaining between them. The CDR3 contains 15 residues. The CDR3 DNA sequence: TGTGCCACCAGTGTTGGAAAGGGGCAGGCAGAGACCCAGTACTTC. Translated, it gives CATSVGKGQAETQYF.

The chain employs TRBV28 and TRBJ2-7, with TRBD1 identical over 10 bases. Germline V gene sequence: CDR1 MDHEN, CDR2 SYDVKM. The CDR3 length is 19 residues. The trim removed 5 bases at V and 0 bases at J, leaving 16 bases unmatched. DNA for the CDR3: TGTGCCAGCAGTGGCTCTGACTGGGACAGGGGTTCCTCCTCCTACGAGCAGTACTTC. It encodes CASSGSDWDRGSSSYEQYF.

This chain joins TRBV28 and TRBJ2-7; 9 bases match TRBD1. The CDR3 consists of 15 residues. V was pared by 5 bases and J by 2 bases, with 7 bases of the junction left unmatched. Per the germline V gene, CDR1 is MDHEN and CDR2 is SYDVKM. CDR3 in amino acids: CASSLWTGATYEQYF. The DNA for the CDR3 is TGTGCCAGCAGTCTGTGGACAGGGGCGACCTACGAGCAGTACTTC.

The gene calls are TRBV6-2 or TRBV6-3 and TRBJ2-5; the D is unclear. V lost 4 bases to trimming and J lost 1 base, with 22 bases between them. CDR3 length: 18 amino acids. Germline CDR1 and CDR2: MNHEY and SVGEGT. Written as DNA, the CDR3 is TGTGCCAGCAGTTCTGGCGTTTCGTCGCTACGGACCCAAGAGACCCAGTACTTC. Its protein product is CASSSGVSSLRTQETQYF.

This clonotype was found a few times. The CDR3 reads CASSESTGLGEAFF. For the CDR3, the DNA is TGCGCCAGCAGTGAGTCGACGGGCCTGGGTGAAGCTTTCTTT. The chain employs TRBV10-1 and TRBJ1-1; the D is unclear. This CDR3 comprises 14 residues. V lost 0 bases and J 7 bases, leaving 12 bases between the germline ends. Germline CDR1 WNHNN, CDR2 SYGVQD (reference sequence).